This TCR beta chain derives from a study of PD-1 blockade in classical Hodgkin lymphoma. V dropped 5 bases and J dropped 5 bases, with 16 bases sitting between them. The CDR3 runs 15 residues. Germline V gene lookup returns CDR1 LNHNV and CDR2 YYDKDF (reference sequence). Time point described: newly diagnosed, previously untreated cHL patient sample. Newly diagnosed, untreated classical Hodgkin lymphoma PBMCs provided comparison. As for this clone: Its antigen is still unknown.

Profiled with immunoSEQ multiplex PCR; TCRdb holds only in-frame clones, not every one. Of around 17,000 clones listed, roughly four fifths are singletons. Study outcomes and limitations: With respect to the repertoire differences, their causes, possibly disease activity or prior therapy, remain undefined. Relative to healthy donors, newly diagnosed patients reportedly had lower baseline TCR diversity, which was reported as lower still in relapsed/refractory patients.

Sequences were obtained from peripheral blood mononuclear cells (PBMCs). This chain joins TRBV15 and TRBJ1-5; tentatively, D is TRBD1 (6 bases). The source of this sequence is a human donor with classical Hodgkin lymphoma. The CDR3 region has the DNA TGTGCCACCAGCTATAGGGGGGGGAATTATCAGCCCCAGCATTTT. Translation: CATSYRGGNYQPQHF.